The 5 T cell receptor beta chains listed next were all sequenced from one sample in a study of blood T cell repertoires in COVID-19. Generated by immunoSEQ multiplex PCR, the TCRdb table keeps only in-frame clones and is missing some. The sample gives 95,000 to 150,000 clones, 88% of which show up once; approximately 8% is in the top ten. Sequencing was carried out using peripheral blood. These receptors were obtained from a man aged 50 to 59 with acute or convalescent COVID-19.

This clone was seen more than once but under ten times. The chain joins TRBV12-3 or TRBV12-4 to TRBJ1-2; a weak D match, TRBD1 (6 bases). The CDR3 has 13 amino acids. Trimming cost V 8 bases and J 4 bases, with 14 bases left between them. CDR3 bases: TGTGCCAGCCGGGGGGACACTGGCTATGGCTACACCTTC. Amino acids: CASRGDTGYGYTF.

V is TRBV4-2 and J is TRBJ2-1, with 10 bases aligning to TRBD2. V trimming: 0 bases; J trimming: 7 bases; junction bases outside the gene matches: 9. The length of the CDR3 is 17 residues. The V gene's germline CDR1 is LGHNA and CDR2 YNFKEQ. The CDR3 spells CASSQDPGSGRRNEQFF. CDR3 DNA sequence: TGTGCCAGCAGCCAAGATCCTGGTAGCGGGAGGAGAAATGAGCAGTTCTTC.

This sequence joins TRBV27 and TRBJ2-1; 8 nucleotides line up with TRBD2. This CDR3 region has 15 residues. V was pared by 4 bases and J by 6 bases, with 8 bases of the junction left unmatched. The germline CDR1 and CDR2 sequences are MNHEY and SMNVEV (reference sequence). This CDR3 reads CASSYSGAPSNEQFF. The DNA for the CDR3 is TGTGCCAGCAGTTATAGCGGGGCGCCTTCCAATGAGCAGTTCTTC.

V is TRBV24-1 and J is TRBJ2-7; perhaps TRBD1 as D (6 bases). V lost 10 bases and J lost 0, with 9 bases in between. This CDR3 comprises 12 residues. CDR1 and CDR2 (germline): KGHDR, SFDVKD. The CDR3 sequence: CATQGHSYEQYF. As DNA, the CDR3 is TGTGCCACTCAGGGGCACTCCTACGAGCAGTACTTC.

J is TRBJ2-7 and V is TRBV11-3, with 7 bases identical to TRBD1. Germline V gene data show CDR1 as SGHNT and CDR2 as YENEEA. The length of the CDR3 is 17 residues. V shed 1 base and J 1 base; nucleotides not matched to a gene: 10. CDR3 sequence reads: CASSLGGPGQVSYEQYF. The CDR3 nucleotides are TGTGCCAGCAGCTTAGGAGGGCCAGGACAGGTATCCTACGAGCAGTACTTC.